The rows below give T cell receptor beta chains drawn from one sample of a study of shared clonotypes between healthy human individuals. Profiling relied on immunoSEQ multiplex PCR, and the TCRdb table lists in-frame clones only, not all of them. The sample consists of approximately 1.5 million clones, roughly 98% of them appearing once. Specimen: naive CD4+ T cells sorted from blood. These TCRs come from a man aged 25-40 years in good health. CDR3s include the opening cysteine and the closing phenylalanine or tryptophan. D genes are given only for firm matches. Rows may omit the clone size; those that give it use once, few, many or a size class.

d_gene: NA; v_gene: TRBV28; j_gene: TRBJ2-7; abundance: once; CDR3aa: CASSLYSGYYEQYF; CDR3nt: TGTGCCAGCAGTTTATATAGCGGTTACTACGAGCAGTACTTC
d_gene: NA; v_gene: TRBV15; j_gene: TRBJ1-2; abundance: NA; CDR3aa: CATSPQRQEIYGYTF; CDR3nt: TGTGCCACCAGCCCCCAACGACAGGAGATCTATGGCTACACCTTC
d_gene: NA; v_gene: TRBV9; j_gene: TRBJ2-3; abundance: NA; CDR3aa: CASSVDPGGLSTDTQYF; CDR3nt: TGTGCCAGCAGCGTAGATCCGGGGGGCCTTAGCACAGATACGCAGTATTTT
d_gene: TRBD2; v_gene: TRBV4-1; j_gene: TRBJ2-3; abundance: NA; CDR3aa: CASSQESPGGLTDTQYF; CDR3nt: TGCGCCAGCAGCCAAGAAAGTCCGGGAGGGCTCACAGATACGCAGTATTTT
d_gene: NA; v_gene: TRBV6-5; j_gene: TRBJ1-2; abundance: NA; CDR3aa: CASSSPTGGYTF; CDR3nt: TGTGCCAGCAGTTCCCCGACGGGGGGCTACACCTTC
d_gene: NA; v_gene: TRBV29-1; j_gene: TRBJ2-7; abundance: NA; CDR3aa: CSVVASSYEQYF; CDR3nt: TGCAGCGTTGTCGCAAGCTCCTACGAGCAGTACTTC
d_gene: NA; v_gene: TRBV28; j_gene: TRBJ1-5; abundance: NA; CDR3aa: CASSLGYQPQHF; CDR3nt: TGTGCCAGCAGTTTAGGTTATCAGCCCCAGCATTTT
d_gene: NA; v_gene: TRBV6-1; j_gene: TRBJ1-3; abundance: once; CDR3aa: CASSERDGGATIYF; CDR3nt: TGTGCCAGCAGTGAGCGAGACGGGGGAGCCACCATATATTTT
d_gene: NA; v_gene: TRBV5-1; j_gene: TRBJ1-1; abundance: NA; CDR3aa: CASRLAAGNTEAFF; CDR3nt: TGCGCCAGCAGATTGGCCGCTGGGAACACTGAAGCTTTCTTT
d_gene: NA; v_gene: TRBV9; j_gene: TRBJ2-2; abundance: NA; CDR3aa: CASSLTGAGELFF; CDR3nt: TGTGCCAGCAGCCTGACGGGGGCCGGGGAGCTGTTTTTT
d_gene: TRBD2; v_gene: TRBV5-1; j_gene: TRBJ2-1; abundance: once; CDR3aa: CASSYTTPTSGRYNEQFF; CDR3nt: TGCGCCAGCAGCTACACCACGCCGACTAGCGGGCGCTACAATGAGCAGTTCTTC
d_gene: NA; v_gene: TRBV7-6; j_gene: TRBJ1-1; abundance: NA; CDR3aa: CASSLAGGSNTEAFF; CDR3nt: TGTGCCAGCAGCTTAGCTGGAGGGTCGAACACTGAAGCTTTCTTT
d_gene: TRBD2; v_gene: TRBV25-1; j_gene: TRBJ2-1; abundance: NA; CDR3aa: CASSDRTSRVLEQFF; CDR3nt: TGTGCCAGCAGCGACCGGACTAGCAGGGTCCTTGAGCAGTTCTTC
d_gene: TRBD1; v_gene: TRBV5-1; j_gene: TRBJ1-4; abundance: NA; CDR3aa: CASSSYRGVGTNEKLFF; CDR3nt: TGCGCCAGCAGCTCGTACAGGGGCGTTGGCACTAATGAAAAACTGTTTTTT
d_gene: NA; v_gene: TRBV9; j_gene: TRBJ2-5; abundance: NA; CDR3aa: CASSVVGEETQYF; CDR3nt: TGTGCCAGCAGCGTAGTAGGGGAGGAGACCCAGTACTTC
d_gene: NA; v_gene: TRBV7-9; j_gene: TRBJ2-2; abundance: NA; CDR3aa: CASGRLDTGELFF; CDR3nt: TGTGCCAGCGGCAGACTAGATACCGGGGAGCTGTTTTTT
d_gene: NA; v_gene: TRBV27; j_gene: TRBJ2-2; abundance: NA; CDR3aa: CASSLFVGANTGELFF; CDR3nt: TGTGCCAGCAGTTTATTTGTCGGCGCGAACACCGGGGAGCTGTTTTTT
d_gene: NA; v_gene: TRBV5-1; j_gene: TRBJ2-1; abundance: NA; CDR3aa: CASSLAGGPGYNEQFF; CDR3nt: TGCGCCAGCAGCTTGGCCGGGGGCCCAGGGTACAATGAGCAGTTCTTC
d_gene: NA; v_gene: TRBV7-6; j_gene: TRBJ2-2; abundance: NA; CDR3aa: CASSLAVLGNTGELFF; CDR3nt: TGTGCCAGCAGCTTAGCCGTACTGGGGAACACCGGGGAGCTGTTTTTT
d_gene: NA; v_gene: TRBV6-5; j_gene: TRBJ1-3; abundance: NA; CDR3aa: CASSYSGTPGNTIYF; CDR3nt: TGTGCCAGCAGTTACTCGGGGACTCCTGGAAACACCATATATTTT
d_gene: TRBD2; v_gene: TRBV7-8; j_gene: TRBJ2-7; abundance: NA; CDR3aa: CASSFPQTSGPYEQYF; CDR3nt: TGTGCCAGCAGCTTTCCCCAGACTAGCGGACCCTACGAGCAGTACTTC
d_gene: NA; v_gene: TRBV5-1; j_gene: TRBJ2-3; abundance: once; CDR3aa: CASSPTWGTDTQYF; CDR3nt: TGCGCCAGCAGCCCCACCTGGGGCACAGATACGCAGTATTTT